This T cell receptor (beta chain) was sequenced for a study of Ad26.COV2.S vaccination and SARS-CoV-2 variants. This CDR3 has 15 residues. After removal of 5 bases from V and 5 bases from J, the junction contained 10 bases not matched to a gene. Germline CDR1 SGDLS, CDR2 YYNGEE. Broader study findings: It was vaccine recipients, not placebo recipients, who had the higher spike-specific TCR breadth. Responses of T cells in total may have been underestimated by the TCR breadth and depth analyses. Breadth measured for non-spike TCRs was similar across vaccine and placebo recipients.

With respect to this clone: The antigen is unknown.

Measured with immunoSEQ multiplex PCR; TCRdb has only the in-frame clones, and not every one. The sample includes approximately 340,000 clones, approximately 90% of them seen just once. This chain links TRBV9 with TRBJ2-7, with 10 nucleotides matching TRBD1. Sequencing used peripheral blood, obtained after recovery from COVID-19. The clonotype was recovered from a human donor who had recovered from COVID-19. CDR3 amino acids: CASSIAGTGDNEQYF. CDR3 coding DNA: TGTGCCAGCAGTATCGCCGGGACAGGGGACAACGAGCAGTACTTC.